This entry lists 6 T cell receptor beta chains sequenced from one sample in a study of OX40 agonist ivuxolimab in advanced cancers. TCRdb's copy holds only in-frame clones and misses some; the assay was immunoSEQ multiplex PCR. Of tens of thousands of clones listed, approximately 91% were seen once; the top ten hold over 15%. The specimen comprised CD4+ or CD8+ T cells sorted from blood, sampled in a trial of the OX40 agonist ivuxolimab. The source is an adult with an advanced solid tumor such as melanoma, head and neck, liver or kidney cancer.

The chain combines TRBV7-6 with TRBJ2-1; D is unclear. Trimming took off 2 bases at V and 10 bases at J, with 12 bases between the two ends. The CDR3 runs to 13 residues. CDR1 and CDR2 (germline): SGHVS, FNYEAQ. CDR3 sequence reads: CASSLSGLGEQFF. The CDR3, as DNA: TGTGCCAGCAGCTTATCAGGATTGGGGGAGCAGTTCTTC. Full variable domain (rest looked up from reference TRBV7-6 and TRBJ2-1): GAGVSQSPRYKVTKRGQDVALRCDPISGHVSLYWYRQALGQGPEFLTYFNYEAQQDKSGLPNDRFSAERPEGSISTLTIQRTEQRDSAMYRCASSLSGLGEQFFGPGTRLTVL.

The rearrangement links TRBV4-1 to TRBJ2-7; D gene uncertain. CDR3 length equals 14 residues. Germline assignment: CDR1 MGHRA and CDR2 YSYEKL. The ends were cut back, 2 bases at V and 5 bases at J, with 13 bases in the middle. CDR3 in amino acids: CASSQQRWIDEQYF. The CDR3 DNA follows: TGCGCCAGCAGCCAACAACGGTGGATCGACGAGCAGTACTTC.

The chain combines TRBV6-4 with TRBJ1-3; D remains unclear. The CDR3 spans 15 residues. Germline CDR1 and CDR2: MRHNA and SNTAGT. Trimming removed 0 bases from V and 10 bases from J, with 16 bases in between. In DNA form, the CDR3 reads TGTGCCAGCAGTGACTCGTTGGCAGGACTTGAGACCATATATTTT. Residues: CASSDSLAGLETIYF.

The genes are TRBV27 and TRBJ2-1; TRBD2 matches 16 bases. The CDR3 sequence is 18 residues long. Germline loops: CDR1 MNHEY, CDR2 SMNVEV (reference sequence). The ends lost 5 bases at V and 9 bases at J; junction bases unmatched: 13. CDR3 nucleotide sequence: TGTGCCAGCAGTATAGCCGGGACTAGCGGGGGGGCCCAGACTGAGCAGTTCTTC. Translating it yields CASSIAGTSGGAQTEQFF.

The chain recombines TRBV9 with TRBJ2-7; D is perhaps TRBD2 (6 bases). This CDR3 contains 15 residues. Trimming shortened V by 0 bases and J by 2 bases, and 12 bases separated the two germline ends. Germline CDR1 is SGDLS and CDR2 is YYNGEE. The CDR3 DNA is TGTGCCAGCAGCGTAGACGGGGGACCGACCTACGAGCAGTACTTC. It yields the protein CASSVDGGPTYEQYF.

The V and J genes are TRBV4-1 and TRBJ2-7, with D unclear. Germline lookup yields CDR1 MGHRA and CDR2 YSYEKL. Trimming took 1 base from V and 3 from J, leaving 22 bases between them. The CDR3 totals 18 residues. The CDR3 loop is CASSQAPFGWQNSYEQYF. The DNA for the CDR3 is TGCGCCAGCAGCCAAGCCCCTTTTGGGTGGCAGAACAGCTACGAGCAGTACTTC.